The 31 T cell receptor beta chains given below trace back to one sample, sequenced in a study of cytomegalovirus exposure and HLA in healthy donors. The PCR had 60 Vbeta and 13 Jbeta primers. Clones were sequenced by immunoSEQ multiplex PCR, and TCRdb holds only the in-frame ones, with some missing. The table records roughly 100,000 clones, around four fifths of them present only once. The sequenced sample consisted of PBMCs. The receptors come from a woman between 40 and 55 years old in good health and CMV-seronegative.

This chain links TRBV4-1 with TRBJ2-5; D possibly corresponds to TRBD2 (6 bases). In germline, CDR1 is MGHRA, CDR2 YSYEKL. V dropped 0 bases and J dropped 5 bases, with 10 bases sitting between them. The CDR3 contains 14 residues. The CDR3 bases are TGCGCCAGCAGCCAAGATGCGGGGCGGGAGACCCAGTACTTC. It specifies CASSQDAGRETQYF.

CDR3 residues: CASSSPLLGDRGNEQYF. The CDR3 DNA follows: TGTGCCAGCAGCTCCCCACTGTTGGGGGACAGGGGTAACGAGCAGTACTTC. The chain recombines TRBV13 with TRBJ2-7; 10 positions match TRBD1. V was pared by 4 bases and J by 5 bases, with 14 bases of the junction left unmatched. The CDR3 spans 17 residues. Per the germline V gene, CDR1 is PRHDT and CDR2 is FYEKMQ (reference sequence). Drawing the rest from reference TRBV13 and TRBJ2-7, the complete variable domain is AAGVIQSPRHLIKEKRETATLKCYPIPRHDTVYWYQQGPGQDPQFLISFYEKMQSDKGSIPDRFSAQQFSDYHSELNMSSLELGDSALYFCASSSPLLGDRGNEQYFGPGTRLTVT.

CDR3 nucleotides: TGTGCCAGTAGTATATCCCCTGAGTACAATGAGCAGTTCTTC. This codes for CASSISPEYNEQFF. The rearrangement joins TRBV19 to TRBJ2-1; D is ambiguous. The CDR3 runs to 14 residues. The germline V and J ends were trimmed by 2 bases and 4 bases, with 9 bases remaining between them. The germline V gene has CDR1 LNHDA and CDR2 SQIVND (reference sequence).

The table lists this clone with a count of one. CDR3 sequence reads: CASSPGTDYGYTF. CDR3 bases: TGTGCCAGCTCACCCGGGACTGACTATGGCTACACCTTC. The V gene is TRBV18, the J gene TRBJ1-2; maybe TRBD1 (5 bases). CDR1 is KGHSH and CDR2 is LQKENI in the germline V gene. The CDR3 loop spans 13 amino acids. Trimming stripped 3 bases from V and 3 bases from J, with 8 bases between.

The J gene is TRBJ2-7, the V gene TRBV9; 9 nucleotides line up with TRBD1. Losses at the gene ends were 1 base for V and 2 bases for J; bases not matched to a gene: 4. The CDR3 spans 15 residues. Germline CDR1 reads SGDLS; CDR2 reads YYNGEE. CDR3 region: CASSVSGTGPYEQYF. CDR3 nucleotide sequence: TGTGCCAGCAGCGTATCAGGGACAGGGCCCTACGAGCAGTACTTC. Full variable domain (rest looked up from reference TRBV9 and TRBJ2-7): DSGVTQTPKHLITATGQRVTLRCSPRSGDLSVYWYQQSLDQGLQFLIQYYNGEERAKGNILERFSAQQFPDLHSELNLSSLELGDSALYFCASSVSGTGPYEQYFGPGTRLTVT.

This chain links TRBV7-3 with TRBJ2-1; 10 nucleotides match TRBD2. Germline lookup yields CDR1 SGHTA and CDR2 FQGTGA. Trimming cost V 5 bases and J 7 bases; bases outside gene matches: 8. The CDR3 totals 15 residues. In nucleotides, the CDR3 is TGTGCCAGCAGCCTCGGGACTAGCGAGAAGAATGAGCAGTTCTTC. Protein: CASSLGTSEKNEQFF.

The rearrangement links TRBV9 to TRBJ1-2; 9 bases agree with TRBD1. The CDR3 has 15 residues. Germline assignment: CDR1 SGDLS and CDR2 YYNGEE. Trimming at V came to 4 bases and at J to 4 bases, leaving 8 bases not matched to a gene. In DNA, the CDR3 is TGTGCCAGCAGCCCGGAGGGACAGGGAGTCTATGGCTACACCTTC. The encoded protein is CASSPEGQGVYGYTF.

The chain has TRBV5-1 and TRBJ1-4, with D perhaps matching TRBD1 (6 bases). The CDR3 has 16 residues. Trimming shortened V by 4 bases and J by 3 bases, and 16 bases separated the two germline ends. In germline, CDR1 is SGHRS, CDR2 YFSETQ. The CDR3 protein is CASSPPVGGANEKLFF. The CDR3 coding sequence is TGCGCCAGCAGCCCCCCGGTAGGGGGAGCTAATGAAAAACTGTTTTTT.

The chain recombines TRBV9 with TRBJ2-7; D possibly corresponds to TRBD2 (6 bases). Germline CDR1 and CDR2: SGDLS and YYNGEE. Trimming removed 2 bases from V and 6 bases from J, with 12 bases in between. The CDR3 extends over 13 amino acids. CDR3 bases: TGTGCCAGCAGCGTGGGACTCTTTGGCGAGCAGTACTTC. Protein: CASSVGLFGEQYF.

V is TRBV6-6 and J is TRBJ1-6; 8 nucleotides match TRBD1. V lost 6 bases, J lost 9 bases, and 7 bases stayed unmatched. CDR1 is MNHNY, CDR2 SVGAGI, per germline (reference sequence). The CDR3 loop spans 14 amino acids. For the CDR3, the DNA is TGTGCCAGCAGACTCCGGGACAGGCCTTCACCCCTCCACTTT. It yields the protein CASRLRDRPSPLHF.

CDR3 sequence (DNA): TGTGCCAGCAGCTTAACTAGAACCGGGGAGCTGTTTTTT. Residues: CASSLTRTGELFF. This chain uses TRBV7-3 with TRBJ2-2; the D is unclear. This CDR3 spans 13 amino acids. Germline lookup yields CDR1 SGHTA and CDR2 FQGTGA. Trimming removed 0 bases from V and 5 bases from J, with 4 bases in between. Looking up the rest from reference TRBV7-3 and TRBJ2-2 gives the full variable domain: GAGVSQTPSNKVTEKGKYVELRCDPISGHTALYWYRQSLGQGPEFLIYFQGTGAADDSGLPNDRFFAVRPEGSVSTLKIQRTERGDSAVYLCASSLTRTGELFFGEGSRLTVL.

A few counts support this clone. V usage is TRBV7-9 and J usage is TRBJ2-3; maybe TRBD1 (5 bases). The CDR3 has 15 residues. Trimming pared 2 bases from V and 3 bases from J, leaving 12 bases between. Looked up from germline, CDR1 is SEHNR and CDR2 is FQNEAQ (reference sequence). Here the CDR3 reads CASSLPDKGTDTQYF. CDR3 nucleotide sequence: TGTGCCAGCAGCTTACCGGACAAGGGGACAGATACGCAGTATTTT.

The chain combines TRBV18 with TRBJ1-1; TRBD1 might be the D (6 bases). V dropped 4 bases and J dropped 0 bases, with 9 bases sitting between them. The germline V gene encodes CDR1 KGHSH and CDR2 LQKENI. The length of the CDR3 is 14 residues. The DNA for the CDR3 is TGTGCCAGCTCACGGACAGCGATGAACACTGAAGCTTTCTTT. Translated, it gives CASSRTAMNTEAFF.

The chain joins TRBV19 to TRBJ2-4; 10 nucleotides agree with TRBD1. V was pared by 3 bases and J by 9 bases, with 14 bases of the junction left unmatched. Germline V gene lookup returns CDR1 LNHDA and CDR2 SQIVND (reference sequence). The CDR3 spans 17 residues. The CDR3 loop reads CASSIRGGTGVKGIQYF. The CDR3 DNA sequence: TGTGCCAGTAGTATCAGAGGTGGGACAGGGGTAAAGGGCATTCAGTACTTC.

CDR3 bases: TGTGCTAGTGGTTTGGGGGGGACAGTCGGATTTAACTATGGCTACACCTTC. Its protein is CASGLGGTVGFNYGYTF. The rearrangement uses TRBV12-5 and TRBJ1-2; 7 positions agree with TRBD1. The germline V gene encodes CDR1 LGHNT and CDR2 FRNRAP. V was clipped by 1 base and J by 1 base; unmatched bases: 9. The CDR3 is 17 amino acids.

The V call is TRBV4-1, the J call TRBJ2-5; D is uncertain. Germline V lookup: CDR1 MGHRA, CDR2 YSYEKL. This CDR3 is 15 amino acids long. V lost 1 base and J lost 5, with 14 bases in between. CDR3 region: CASSQVLDIRETQYF. CDR3 in DNA: TGCGCCAGCAGCCAAGTGCTTGATATTCGGGAGACCCAGTACTTC.

This rearrangement joins TRBV5-1 to TRBJ2-5; the match to TRBD2 covers 9 bases. Germline CDR1 SGHRS, CDR2 YFSETQ. V shed 5 bases and J 5 bases; nucleotides not matched to a gene: 4. This CDR3 has 13 residues. As DNA, the CDR3 is TGCGCCAGCAGTAAGCGGGAGGTTGAGACCCAGTACTTC. Protein sequence: CASSKREVETQYF.

This sequence joins TRBV30 and TRBJ2-3; 8 bases agree with TRBD2. With 1 base clipped from V and 3 bases from J, the junction kept 6 bases outside the gene matches. The CDR3 has 15 residues. CDR1 and CDR2 from the germline V gene are GTSNPN and SVGIG (reference sequence). CDR3 sequence: CAWSENSGTTDTQYF. DNA of the CDR3: TGTGCCTGGAGTGAAAATAGCGGGACGACAGATACGCAGTATTTT.

The chain recombines TRBV2 with TRBJ1-1; TRBD1 matches at 9 bases. The V gene's germline CDR1 is SNHLY and CDR2 FYNNEI. The CDR3 is made up of 20 amino acids. The V gene end was trimmed by 4 bases and the J gene end by 3 bases; junction bases not matched to a gene: 21. Here the CDR3 reads CASSAPRTGVWGSLDTEAFF. Written as DNA, the CDR3 is TGTGCCAGCAGTGCGCCTAGGACAGGGGTATGGGGTTCTTTGGACACTGAAGCTTTCTTT.

The chain recombines TRBV5-6 with TRBJ2-1, with a tentative D call TRBD2 (5 bases). V was pared by 0 bases and J by 12 bases, with 10 bases between. The CDR3 length is 12 residues. CDR1 and CDR2 from the germline V gene are SGHDT and YYEEEE. The CDR3, as DNA: TGTGCCAGCAGCTTGGGACGGGGTGGGCAGTTCTTC. Translating gives CASSLGRGGQFF.

This chain uses TRBV7-2 with TRBJ2-2, with no clear D. Germline loops: CDR1 SGHTA, CDR2 FQGNSA. CDR3 size: 15 residues. V dropped 0 bases and J dropped 3 bases, with 8 bases sitting between them. This CDR3 reads CASSLAVVHTGELFF. DNA of the CDR3: TGTGCCAGCAGCTTAGCCGTCGTTCACACCGGGGAGCTGTTTTTT.

V gene TRBV2 combines with J gene TRBJ1-6, with D perhaps TRBD1 (6 bases). The V end was cut by 6 bases, the J end by 5 bases, with 17 bases between. Germline CDR1 is SNHLY and CDR2 is FYNNEI. CDR3 length equals 16 residues. CDR3 DNA: TGTGCCAGCAGCCCAGCAGTAGGGGGAAATAATTCACCCCTCCACTTT. It yields the protein CASSPAVGGNNSPLHF.

The rearrangement links TRBV30 to TRBJ2-4; tentatively, D is TRBD1 (6 bases). V lost 5 bases and J lost 1, with 12 bases in between. This CDR3 spans 14 amino acids. Germline values: CDR1 GTSNPN, CDR2 SVGIG (reference sequence). CDR3 in DNA: TGTGCCTGGCGCACAGGGTCGGCCAAAAACATTCAGTACTTC. Translation: CAWRTGSAKNIQYF. The whole variable domain, filled in from reference TRBV30 and TRBJ2-4, reads SQTIHQWPATLVQPVGSPLSLECTVEGTSNPNLYWYRQAAGRGLQLLFYSVGIGQISSEVPQNLSASRPQDRQFILSSKKLLLSDSGFYLCAWRTGSAKNIQYFGAGTRLSVL.

The V and J genes are TRBV19 and TRBJ1-1, with a weak D call TRBD1 (6 bases). The germline V and J ends were trimmed by 9 bases and 2 bases, with 16 bases remaining between them. The CDR3 runs 14 residues. Germline V gene data show CDR1 as LNHDA and CDR2 as SQIVND (reference sequence). Here the CDR3 reads CASGWGQRNTEAFF. In DNA, the CDR3 is TGTGCCAGCGGATGGGGGCAGCGTAACACTGAAGCTTTCTTT.

The rearrangement joins TRBV2 to TRBJ1-1, with TRBD1 matching over 7 bases. The CDR3 is 14 amino acids. The V gene end was trimmed by 6 bases and the J gene end by 11 bases; junction bases not matched to a gene: 15. Per the germline V gene, CDR1 is SNHLY and CDR2 is FYNNEI. The CDR3 spells CASRALLEGATAFF. DNA for the CDR3: TGTGCCAGCAGGGCCCTTTTGGAGGGGGCGACTGCTTTCTTT.

V and J are TRBV7-2 and TRBJ2-1; 7 bases fit TRBD2. Per germline, CDR1 SGHTA and CDR2 FQGNSA. The CDR3 extends over 14 amino acids. Trimming removed 1 base from V and 10 bases from J; junction bases left unmatched: 7. CDR3 nucleotide sequence: TGTGCCAGCAGCTTAGTAGGGACTAAGGGCGAGCAGTTCTTC. Its protein is CASSLVGTKGEQFF.

V usage is TRBV6-6 and J usage is TRBJ1-1; 8 bases match TRBD1. Unmatched junction bases numbered 2, after V lost 1 base and J lost 10 bases. The germline gives CDR1 MNHNY, CDR2 SVGAGI (reference sequence). This CDR3 spans 12 amino acids. The CDR3: CASSYFDRGAFF. CDR3 coding DNA: TGTGCCAGCAGTTACTTCGACAGGGGAGCTTTCTTT.

This rearrangement joins TRBV6-5 to TRBJ2-7; a possible D gene is TRBD2 (6 bases). The CDR3 totals 16 residues. Germline V CDR1 and CDR2: MNHEY, SVGAGI. The V end lost 0 bases, the J end lost 5 bases, and 17 bases lay between the germline ends. CDR3 sequence: CASSYSAVGGRNEQYF. The CDR3 bases are TGTGCCAGCAGTTACTCGGCTGTGGGGGGACGGAACGAGCAGTACTTC.

The chain uses TRBV7-9 and TRBJ2-3; 7 nucleotides agree with TRBD2. The CDR3 contains 18 residues. CDR1 and CDR2 from the germline V gene are SEHNR and FQNEAQ (reference sequence). Trimming at V came to 2 bases and at J to 1 base, leaving 12 bases not matched to a gene. The CDR3 DNA reads TGTGCCAGCAGCTTATTTGAAAGGTCTAGCGGCCGCACAGATACGCAGTATTTT. Amino acids: CASSLFERSSGRTDTQYF.

The chain recombines TRBV5-6 with TRBJ2-7, with D possibly TRBD1 on 5 matching bases. The germline CDR1 and CDR2 sequences are SGHDT and YYEEEE. V lost 0 bases to trimming and J lost 6 bases, with 22 bases between them. The CDR3 consists of 17 residues. CDR3 sequence reads: CASSLARAPLLNSEQYF. CDR3 in DNA: TGTGCCAGCAGCTTGGCCAGGGCCCCCTTACTTAATTCCGAGCAGTACTTC.

This chain uses TRBV6-1 with TRBJ1-1, with TRBD1 as a possible D gene (5 bases). V was trimmed by 2 bases and J by 2 bases, leaving 9 bases between them. In germline, CDR1 is MNHNS, CDR2 SASEGT. The CDR3 spans 14 residues. The CDR3 DNA is TGTGCCAGCAGTGAATCGGGGGGAAACACTGAAGCTTTCTTT. Translating it yields CASSESGGNTEAFF.